The entry below describes one T cell receptor beta chain. Antigen specificity is unknown. This sample stems from a study of cytomegalovirus exposure and HLA in healthy donors. Study-level points and caveats: More clonal expansion characterized HLA-associated TCR beta chains than equally common others in a later analysis. An assumption of roughly uniform sequencing depth across donors underlay the presence/absence analyses. Specific recognition of CMV antigens was confirmed in vitro for three chains (all CMV-associated). Sequencing likely caused a cluster of highly shared sequence variants.

A multiplex PCR was run with 60 Vbeta primers and 13 Jbeta primers. Sequencing was performed with immunoSEQ multiplex PCR; in TCRdb, only in-frame clones are kept and a portion is missing. Among around 200,000 clones listed, 82% were seen once. Germline V gives CDR1 SGHTA, CDR2 FQGTGA. V was cut by 2 bases and J by 1 base, with 9 bases left in between. The CDR3 is 15 amino acids. Specimen: PBMCs. The chain joins TRBV7-3 to TRBJ2-1, with no clear D. The clonotype was recovered from a man in his forties in good health and CMV-seropositive. The CDR3, as DNA: TGTGCCAGCAGCTTATTGGCGGAATCCTACAATGAGCAGTTCTTC. Its translation: CASSLLAESYNEQFF.